Below, one T cell receptor beta chain is given with its context. The antigen is unknown. The CDR3 is made up of 14 amino acids. Germline V gene lookup returns CDR1 SGHTA and CDR2 FQGNSA. The J segment lost 3 bases and the V segment lost 4 bases, leaving 4 bases of the junction unmatched. The data were obtained in a study of T cell responses to AZD1222 COVID-19 vaccine. Overall study findings and caveats: Of the AZD1222 recipients, only six were seropositive at baseline. The donor group comprised mostly white British people and more females; the analysis possibly underestimated clonal diversity. Targets within unmutated variant regions were reportedly found for nearly half of spike-specific TCRs.

Profiled with immunoSEQ multiplex PCR; TCRdb holds only in-frame clones, not every one. The sample includes tens of thousands of clones, around 80% seen only once; the top ten take 25% to 30%. Material: peripheral blood, obtained 28 days after the second dose of the MenACWY control vaccine. The V and J genes are TRBV7-2 and TRBJ1-1; 8 bases fit TRBD1. The source of this sequence is an adult who received the MenACWY meningococcal vaccine as a control. The CDR3 is CASSSRGRDTEAFF. CDR3 in DNA: TGTGCCAGCAGCTCCAGGGGGCGAGACACTGAAGCTTTCTTT.